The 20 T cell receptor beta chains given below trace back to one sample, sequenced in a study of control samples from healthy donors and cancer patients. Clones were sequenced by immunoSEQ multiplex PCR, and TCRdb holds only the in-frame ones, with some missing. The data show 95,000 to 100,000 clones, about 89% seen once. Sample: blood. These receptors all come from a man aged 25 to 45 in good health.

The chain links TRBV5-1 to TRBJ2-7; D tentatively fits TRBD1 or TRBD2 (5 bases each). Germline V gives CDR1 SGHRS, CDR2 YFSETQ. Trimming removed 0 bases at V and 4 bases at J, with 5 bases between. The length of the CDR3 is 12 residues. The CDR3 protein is CASSLGGYEQYF. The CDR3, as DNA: TGCGCCAGCAGCTTGGGGGGGTACGAGCAGTACTTC.

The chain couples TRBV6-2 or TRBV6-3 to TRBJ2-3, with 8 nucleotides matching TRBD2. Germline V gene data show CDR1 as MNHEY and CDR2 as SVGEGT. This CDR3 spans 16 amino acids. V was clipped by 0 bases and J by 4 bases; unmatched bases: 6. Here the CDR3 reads CASSYSTGGVADTQYF. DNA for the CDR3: TGTGCCAGCAGTTACTCGACGGGAGGGGTTGCAGATACGCAGTATTTT.

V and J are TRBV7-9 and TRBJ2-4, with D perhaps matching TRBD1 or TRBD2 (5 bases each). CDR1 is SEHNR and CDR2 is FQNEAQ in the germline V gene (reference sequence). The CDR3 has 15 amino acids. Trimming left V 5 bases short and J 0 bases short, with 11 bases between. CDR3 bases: TGTGCCAGCAGCAGCGCCGGGACAGCCAAAAACATTCAGTACTTC. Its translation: CASSSAGTAKNIQYF.

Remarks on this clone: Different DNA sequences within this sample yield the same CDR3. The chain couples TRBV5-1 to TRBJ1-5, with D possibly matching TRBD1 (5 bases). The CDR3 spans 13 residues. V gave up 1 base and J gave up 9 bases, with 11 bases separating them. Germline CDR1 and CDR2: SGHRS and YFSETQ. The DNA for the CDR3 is TGCGCCAGCAGCTTGTCAACAGGCGGGCCCCAGCATTTT. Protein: CASSLSTGGPQHF.

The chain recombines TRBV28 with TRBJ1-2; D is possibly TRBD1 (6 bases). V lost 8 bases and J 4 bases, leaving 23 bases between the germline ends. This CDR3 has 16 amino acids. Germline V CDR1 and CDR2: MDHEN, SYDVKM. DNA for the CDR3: TGTGCCAGCGGTGTTGGGGGCGGCACGTACTCCTATGGCTACACCTTC. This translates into CASGVGGGTYSYGYTF.

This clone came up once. CDR3 sequence: CASSDRWGEYNEQFF. Written as DNA, the CDR3 is TGTGCCAGCAGCGATAGGTGGGGGGAATACAATGAGCAGTTCTTC. The chain employs TRBV11-3 and TRBJ2-1, with a weak D call TRBD2 (6 bases). Germline-derived CDR1 and CDR2 are SGHNT and YENEEA. The CDR3 extends over 15 amino acids. The V and J ends lost 5 bases and 4 bases respectively, with 15 bases between them.

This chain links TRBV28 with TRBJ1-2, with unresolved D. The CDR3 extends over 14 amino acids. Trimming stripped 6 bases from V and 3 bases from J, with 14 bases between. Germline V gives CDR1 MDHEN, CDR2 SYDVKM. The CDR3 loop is CASSPLFRDYGYTF. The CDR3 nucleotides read TGTGCCAGCAGCCCACTTTTTCGGGACTATGGCTACACCTTC.

The CDR3 loop is CATWAGPNSPLHF. The CDR3 region has the DNA TGTGCCACATGGGCAGGGCCCAATTCACCCCTCCACTTT. V is TRBV12-3 or TRBV12-4 and J is TRBJ1-6; TRBD1 might be the D (5 bases). V was cut by 10 bases and J by 7 bases, with 14 bases left in between. The CDR3 runs to 13 residues.

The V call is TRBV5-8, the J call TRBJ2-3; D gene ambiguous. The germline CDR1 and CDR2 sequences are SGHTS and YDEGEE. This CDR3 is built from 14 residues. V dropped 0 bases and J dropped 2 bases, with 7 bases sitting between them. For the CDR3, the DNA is TGTGCCAGCAGCTTGGCTCCAGACACAGATACGCAGTATTTT. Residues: CASSLAPDTDTQYF. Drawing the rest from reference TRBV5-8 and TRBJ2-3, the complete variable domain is EAGVTQSPTHLIKTRGQQATLRCSPISGHTSVYWYQQALGLGLQFLLWYDEGEERNRGNFPPRFSGRQFPNYSSELNVNALELEDSALYLCASSLAPDTDTQYFGPGTRLTVL.

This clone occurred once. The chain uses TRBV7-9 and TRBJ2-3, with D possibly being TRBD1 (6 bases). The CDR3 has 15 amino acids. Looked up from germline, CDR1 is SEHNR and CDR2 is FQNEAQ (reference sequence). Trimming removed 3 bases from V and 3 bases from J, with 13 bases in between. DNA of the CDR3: TGTGCCAGCAGCTTTAAACTAGGGGGAACAGATACGCAGTATTTT. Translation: CASSFKLGGTDTQYF.

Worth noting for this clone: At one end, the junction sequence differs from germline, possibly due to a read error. CDR3 sequence (DNA): TGTGCCAGCAGTGAAGGGTTCGGACTGATTTTT. As protein: CASSEGFGLIF. The gene calls are TRBV2 and TRBJ1-1; D gene unclear. CDR3 size: 11 residues. In germline, CDR1 is SNHLY, CDR2 FYNNEI.

CDR3 amino acids: CASSLLGWGWKFF. CDR3 DNA sequence: TGTGCCAGCAGTTTGTTGGGTTGGGGCTGGAAGTTCTTC. The V call is TRBV12-3 or TRBV12-4, the J call TRBJ2-1, with D possibly being TRBD1 (5 bases). CDR3 size: 13 residues. V dropped 3 bases and J dropped 14 bases, with 17 bases sitting between them.

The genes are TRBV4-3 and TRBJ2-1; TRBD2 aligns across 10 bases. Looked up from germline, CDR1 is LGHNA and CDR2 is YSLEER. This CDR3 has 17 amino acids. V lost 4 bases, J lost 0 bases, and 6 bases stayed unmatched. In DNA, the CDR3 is TGCGCCAGCAGCCGAAGCGGGAGGGCCAGCTCCTACAATGAGCAGTTCTTC. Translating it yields CASSRSGRASSYNEQFF.

The CDR3 spells CSASLAGDFGANVLTF. The CDR3 nucleotides read TGCAGTGCTAGTTTGGCAGGGGATTTTGGGGCCAACGTCCTGACTTTC. This chain connects TRBV20-1 to TRBJ2-6, with TRBD1 as a possible D gene (6 bases). CDR3 size: 16 residues. With 3 bases removed from V and 3 bases from J, the gap between germline ends came to 15 bases. Germline V CDR1 and CDR2: DFQATT, SNEGSKA (reference sequence).

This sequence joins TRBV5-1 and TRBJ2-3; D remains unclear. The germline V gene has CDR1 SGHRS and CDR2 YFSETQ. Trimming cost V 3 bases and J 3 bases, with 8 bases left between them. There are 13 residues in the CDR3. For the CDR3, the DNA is TGCGCCAGCAGCTGGGGAATTACAGATACGCAGTATTTT. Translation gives CASSWGITDTQYF.

CDR3 amino acids: CASSDDGASGTQYF. In DNA, the CDR3 is TGTGCCAGCAGTGACGACGGGGCTAGCGGAACGCAGTATTTT. The chain couples TRBV6-4 to TRBJ2-3; 7 bases map to TRBD2. Germline lookup yields CDR1 MRHNA and CDR2 SNTAGT. The CDR3 is 14 amino acids. J gave up 9 bases and V 2 bases, and 8 bases lay outside the gene matches.

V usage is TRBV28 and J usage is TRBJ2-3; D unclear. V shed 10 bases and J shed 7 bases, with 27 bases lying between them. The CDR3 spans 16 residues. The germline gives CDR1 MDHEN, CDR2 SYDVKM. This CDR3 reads CATPRPAPGKRYTQYF. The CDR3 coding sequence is TGTGCCACCCCGCGTCCGGCTCCGGGTAAGAGATATACGCAGTATTTT.

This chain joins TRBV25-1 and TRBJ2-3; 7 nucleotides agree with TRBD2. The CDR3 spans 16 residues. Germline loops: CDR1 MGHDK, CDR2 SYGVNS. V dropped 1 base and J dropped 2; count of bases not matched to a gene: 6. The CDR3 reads CASSEWSSGHTDTQYF. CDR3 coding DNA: TGTGCCAGCAGTGAATGGAGTAGCGGGCACACAGATACGCAGTATTTT.

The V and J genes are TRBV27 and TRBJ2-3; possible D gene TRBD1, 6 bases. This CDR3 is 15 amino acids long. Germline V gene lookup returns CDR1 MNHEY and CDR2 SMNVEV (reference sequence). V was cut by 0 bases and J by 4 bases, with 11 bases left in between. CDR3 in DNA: TGTGCCAGCAGTTTATCGACCAGGGGAGCAGATACGCAGTATTTT. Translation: CASSLSTRGADTQYF.

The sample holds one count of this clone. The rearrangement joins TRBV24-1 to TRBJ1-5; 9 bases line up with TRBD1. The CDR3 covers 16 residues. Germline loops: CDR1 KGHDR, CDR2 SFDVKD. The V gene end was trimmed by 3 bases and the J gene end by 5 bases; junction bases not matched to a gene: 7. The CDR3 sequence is CATSDGQGRPHQPQHF. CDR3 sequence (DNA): TGTGCCACCAGTGATGGACAGGGGCGGCCACATCAGCCCCAGCATTTT.